The T cell receptor beta chain under discussion was sequenced for a study of OX40 agonist ivuxolimab in advanced cancers. For the study at large: Dose-escalation cases comprised hepatocellular carcinoma, melanoma, renal cell or head and neck cancer. Eligibility rules accepted prior anti-PD-1, anti-PD-L1 or anti-CTLA-4 therapy, and around 40% had some.

The CDR3 is 14 residues long. V gave up 4 bases and J gave up 2 bases, with 12 bases separating them. Germline values: CDR1 MGHRA, CDR2 YSYEKL. This clone was picked up one time. The assay was immunoSEQ multiplex PCR, and TCRdb's table has in-frame clones only and misses some. This sample carries 20,000 to 25,000 clones, 80% to 90% of them seen once, and the ten largest clones take around 14%. The receptor was isolated from an adult with an advanced solid tumor such as melanoma, head and neck, liver or kidney cancer. The chain employs TRBV4-1 and TRBJ2-7; either TRBD1 or TRBD2 may fit D (5 bases each). This material consisted of CD4+ or CD8+ T cells sorted from blood, taken in a trial of the OX40 agonist ivuxolimab. The CDR3 sequence is CASSPRGQPYEQYF. In DNA, the CDR3 is TGCGCCAGCAGCCCCCGGGGCCAACCCTACGAGCAGTACTTC.